This note documents a single T cell receptor (beta chain) sequence. Use of 60 Vbeta and 13 Jbeta primers characterized the PCR. Here immunoSEQ multiplex PCR was the method, and the copy in TCRdb shows in-frame clones only, minus some. Seen here are some 130,000 clones, 65% to 85% observed once, and the top ten hold around 7%. Per germline, CDR1 LGHNA and CDR2 YNFKEQ. V shed 4 bases and J 6 bases; nucleotides not matched to a gene: 12. CDR3 length: 16 amino acids. The sample is drawn from a study of cytomegalovirus exposure and HLA in healthy donors. The receptor's source is a man aged 25-45 years in good health and CMV-seronegative. The chain uses TRBV4-2 and TRBJ2-1; 7 positions agree with TRBD2. The sample comprised PBMCs. CDR3: CASSLEGLVGSNEQFF. In DNA, the CDR3 is TGTGCCAGCAGCCTCGAAGGACTAGTGGGCTCCAATGAGCAGTTCTTC.